The clone carrying this T cell receptor (beta chain) has only a few counts. The antigen is not known. CDR3 length: 16 amino acids. With 2 bases clipped from V and 5 bases from J, the junction kept 11 bases outside the gene matches. Expressed TCRB transcripts got sequenced, as all isolated RNA was reverse transcribed. Only in-frame clones appear in the TCRdb table, and some are missing; sequencing was by immunoSEQ multiplex PCR. The sample shows 350,000 to 450,000 clones, about 14% of them seen only once. Donors underwent one heparinised blood draw, around 100 mL on average. Using CD45RO/CCR7/CD25/CD127/CD95/CD27, CD4+ naive, central memory, regulatory and stem cell-like memory cells were sorted. This sample was included in a study of beta chain features in type 1 diabetes. Study-level points and caveats: Significant though moderate, a shortening of TCRB CDR3s appeared in all four CD4+ subsets of Type 1 diabetes patients.

This sequence joins TRBV23-1 and TRBJ1-1; 7 positions agree with TRBD1. TRBV23-1 is classed as an ORF, of uncertain function. The sequenced sample consisted of naive CD4+ T cells from blood. The receptor's source is a young woman in good health. CDR3 loop: CASSQDRAWRRTEAFF. The CDR3 DNA follows: TGCGCCAGCAGTCAAGACAGGGCGTGGAGGCGGACTGAAGCTTTCTTT.